Described below is a single T cell receptor (beta chain) sequence and its context. The data are from a study of blood T cell repertoires in COVID-19. Study summary: Sites across the United States, Italy and Spain contributed samples from acute and convalescent COVID-19. Nucleic acid was either cDNA or gDNA, and it came from T cells, B-cell-depleted T cells, or PBMCs.

CDR1 MDHEN and CDR2 SYDVKM come from the germline V gene. V was clipped by 6 bases and J by 7 bases; unmatched bases: 14. There are 15 residues in the CDR3. In the authors' methods: The assay estimated nucleated cells by amplifying reference gene primers. The assay was immunoSEQ multiplex PCR, and TCRdb's table has in-frame clones only and misses some. Clone size and V and J calls were adopted from that table, with D and trimming inferred from the DNA. Of about 120,000 clones detected, approximately 90% appear once; the ten largest clones hold under 2%. The rearrangement links TRBV28 to TRBJ1-2; TRBD1 matches 7 bases. Sequencing was carried out using peripheral blood. This receptor was taken from a human donor with active COVID-19. The donor label of this sample is uncertain. CDR3 nucleotides: TGTGCCAGCAGAGAAGACGTACGACAGGGTCGTGGCTACACCTTC. Encoded protein: CASREDVRQGRGYTF.